This note documents a single T cell receptor beta chain sequence. It lacks a known antigen. No much larger clone exists at a distance of one base, and base qualities are not known. These data come from a study of early T cells in non-severe SARS-CoV-2 infection (dated by TCRdb to 2020 to 2023). At the level of the whole study: TCR sequencing used bulk RNA from unsorted whole blood, so alpha and beta chains could not be paired.

Set within a cohort of healthcare workers in London, UK, this nested case-control study involved weekly PCR testing of nasopharyngeal swabs along with blood sampling. Between 23 and 31 March 2020, the week of the UK lockdown, healthcare workers were enrolled and then followed up weekly for as long as 16 weeks. CDR1 and CDR2 (SEHNR, FQNEAQ) derive from the germline V gene (reference sequence). After removal of 4 bases from V and 6 bases from J, the junction retains 4 bases not matched to a gene. Including cysteine and phenylalanine, the CDR3 has 13 amino acids. Only CDR3 DNA remains: 39 bases, in frame from the first base. Results the study describes overall, beyond this receptor: VDJdb matching was skewed toward anti-spike CD8 responses and likely underestimated virus-specific expansions by missing private and CD4 specificities.

Receptor libraries were prepared by 5' RACE. For sequencing, a NextSeq 500 was employed. In the TCR library protocol, unique molecular identifiers were attached to individual cDNA molecules to correct for PCR bias and sequencing error. Both TCR alpha and beta chains were sequenced, and tight co-correlation was observed between alpha and beta sequence abundances in each sample. Per the original workflow: V gene, J gene and CDR3 annotation of TCR sequences was performed with Decombinator V4. TCRs were defined as expanded if a significant change between any two time points was detected under a Poisson model with p below 0.0001. Abundances of TCRs were expressed as counts per million after normalisation to the total number of TCRs sequenced in each sample. MAIT TCRs were defined by TRAV1-2 paired with TRAJ12, TRAJ20 or TRAJ33, and iNKT TCRs by TRAV10 paired with TRAJ18. A search of VDJdb, accessed on 1 November 2021, was run for TCRs annotated to CMV, EBV and SARS-CoV-2, with TCRs annotated for multiple antigens excluded. Starting from the raw public reads, TCRdb applied fastp trimming at Q25, assembled clones with MiXCR and retained in-frame beta chains. Every distinct CDR3 protein forms one entry, paired with its most common genes and DNA. The V and J calls reflect TCRdb's pipeline rather than the authors' work. A total of some 22,000 distinct CDR3 sequences appear in this sample, roughly 4.7% of them only once. Roughly 4.5% of the sample is held by the ten biggest clonotypes.

The clonotype comes from an adult who was a healthcare worker with PCR-confirmed SARS-CoV-2 infection or an uninfected control (not recorded which). Here the chain combines TRBV7-9 and TRBJ1-2; 8 central nucleotides agree with TRBD1. The sample comprised whole blood. In nucleotide form, the sequence is TGTGCCAGCAGCTCTATGACAGGGGATGGCTACACCTTC. Translated, this is CASSSMTGDGYTF.